The 9 T cell receptor beta chains given below trace back to one sample, sequenced in a study of shared clonotypes between healthy human individuals. Measured with immunoSEQ multiplex PCR; TCRdb has only the in-frame clones, and not every one. The sample carries 400,000 to 600,000 clones, approximately 95% recorded once. Sequenced sample: naive CD4+ T cells sorted from blood. Regarding subset: CD45RA+ positively selected. These receptors originate from a young woman in good health.

The V and J genes are TRBV7-9 and TRBJ1-3, with D perhaps TRBD1 (5 bases). CDR3 length equals 13 residues. V lost 7 bases, J lost 6 bases, and 13 bases lay in between. Germline CDR1 and CDR2: SEHNR and FQNEAQ (reference sequence). For the CDR3, the DNA is TGTGCCAGCACCGGGGCTGGCGCAAACACCATATATTTT. It codes for CASTGAGANTIYF.

J is TRBJ1-1 and V is TRBV10-1, with D hard to call. The V end was cut by 4 bases, the J end by 4 bases, with 10 bases between. The CDR3 contains 13 residues. Germline CDR1 WNHNN, CDR2 SYGVQD (reference sequence). CDR3 region: CASSGRVATEAFF. The CDR3 DNA reads TGCGCCAGCAGTGGACGAGTTGCCACTGAAGCTTTCTTT.

This chain connects TRBV2 to TRBJ2-7, with D hard to call. Trimming stripped 4 bases from V and 2 bases from J, with 15 bases between. The germline gives CDR1 SNHLY, CDR2 FYNNEI. The CDR3 totals 15 residues. DNA for the CDR3: TGTGCCAGCAGTGTCGGACGGACGGTACCCTACGAGCAGTACTTC. Translated, it gives CASSVGRTVPYEQYF.

This chain connects TRBV5-1 to TRBJ2-7; 10 bases agree with TRBD1. Per germline, CDR1 SGHRS and CDR2 YFSETQ. With 2 bases clipped from V and 5 bases from J, the junction kept 4 bases outside the gene matches. The CDR3 extends over 14 amino acids. The CDR3 bases are TGCGCCAGCAGCTTAGGACAGGGGGTCAACGAGCAGTACTTC. Translated, it gives CASSLGQGVNEQYF.

The genes are TRBV5-1 and TRBJ1-5; no clear D gene. Germline CDR1 is SGHRS and CDR2 is YFSETQ. The CDR3 contains 15 residues. Deletions cut 2 bases from V and 2 bases from J, with 11 bases between. In DNA, the CDR3 is TGCGCCAGCAGCTTAGGTAACACGGGCAATCAGCCCCAGCATTTT. Protein: CASSLGNTGNQPQHF.

The rearrangement joins TRBV2 to TRBJ2-1; 7 bases align to TRBD2. The CDR3 has 13 amino acids. V lost 6 bases, J lost 6 bases, and 5 bases stayed unmatched. CDR1 SNHLY and CDR2 FYNNEI come from the germline V gene. The CDR3 DNA follows: TGTGCCAGCAGCTTAGCGGGCGTCAATGAGCAGTTCTTC. Its translation: CASSLAGVNEQFF.

The rearrangement joins TRBV5-8 to TRBJ1-3, with a tentative D call TRBD1 (5 bases). This CDR3 comprises 14 residues. Germline V lookup: CDR1 SGHTS, CDR2 YDEGEE. The V and J ends lost 0 bases and 4 bases respectively, with 8 bases between them. CDR3 in amino acids: CASSLEAGGNTIYF. The DNA of the CDR3 is TGTGCCAGCAGCTTGGAGGCAGGGGGAAACACCATATATTTT. The full variable domain, in which reference TRBV5-8 and TRBJ1-3 provide the parts outside the CDR3, is EAGVTQSPTHLIKTRGQQATLRCSPISGHTSVYWYQQALGLGLQFLLWYDEGEERNRGNFPPRFSGRQFPNYSSELNVNALELEDSALYLCASSLEAGGNTIYFGEGSWLTVV.

The V call is TRBV19, the J call TRBJ2-2; 7 bases are shared with TRBD1. The ends lost 6 bases at V and 8 bases at J; junction bases unmatched: 9. The CDR3 spans 14 residues. Germline V lookup: CDR1 LNHDA, CDR2 SQIVND (reference sequence). CDR3 coding DNA: TGTGCCAGTAGCCTCATAGGGGGCACAGGGGAGCTGTTTTTT. It codes for CASSLIGGTGELFF.

The J gene is TRBJ2-3, the V gene TRBV7-9; TRBD2 matches at 10 bases. CDR3 length equals 16 residues. The trim removed 4 bases at V and 2 bases at J, leaving 6 bases unmatched. Germline CDR1 and CDR2: SEHNR and FQNEAQ (reference sequence). The CDR3 region is CASSSTSGLVTDTQYF. The CDR3 DNA sequence: TGTGCCAGCAGCTCGACTAGCGGGTTAGTCACAGATACGCAGTATTTT.